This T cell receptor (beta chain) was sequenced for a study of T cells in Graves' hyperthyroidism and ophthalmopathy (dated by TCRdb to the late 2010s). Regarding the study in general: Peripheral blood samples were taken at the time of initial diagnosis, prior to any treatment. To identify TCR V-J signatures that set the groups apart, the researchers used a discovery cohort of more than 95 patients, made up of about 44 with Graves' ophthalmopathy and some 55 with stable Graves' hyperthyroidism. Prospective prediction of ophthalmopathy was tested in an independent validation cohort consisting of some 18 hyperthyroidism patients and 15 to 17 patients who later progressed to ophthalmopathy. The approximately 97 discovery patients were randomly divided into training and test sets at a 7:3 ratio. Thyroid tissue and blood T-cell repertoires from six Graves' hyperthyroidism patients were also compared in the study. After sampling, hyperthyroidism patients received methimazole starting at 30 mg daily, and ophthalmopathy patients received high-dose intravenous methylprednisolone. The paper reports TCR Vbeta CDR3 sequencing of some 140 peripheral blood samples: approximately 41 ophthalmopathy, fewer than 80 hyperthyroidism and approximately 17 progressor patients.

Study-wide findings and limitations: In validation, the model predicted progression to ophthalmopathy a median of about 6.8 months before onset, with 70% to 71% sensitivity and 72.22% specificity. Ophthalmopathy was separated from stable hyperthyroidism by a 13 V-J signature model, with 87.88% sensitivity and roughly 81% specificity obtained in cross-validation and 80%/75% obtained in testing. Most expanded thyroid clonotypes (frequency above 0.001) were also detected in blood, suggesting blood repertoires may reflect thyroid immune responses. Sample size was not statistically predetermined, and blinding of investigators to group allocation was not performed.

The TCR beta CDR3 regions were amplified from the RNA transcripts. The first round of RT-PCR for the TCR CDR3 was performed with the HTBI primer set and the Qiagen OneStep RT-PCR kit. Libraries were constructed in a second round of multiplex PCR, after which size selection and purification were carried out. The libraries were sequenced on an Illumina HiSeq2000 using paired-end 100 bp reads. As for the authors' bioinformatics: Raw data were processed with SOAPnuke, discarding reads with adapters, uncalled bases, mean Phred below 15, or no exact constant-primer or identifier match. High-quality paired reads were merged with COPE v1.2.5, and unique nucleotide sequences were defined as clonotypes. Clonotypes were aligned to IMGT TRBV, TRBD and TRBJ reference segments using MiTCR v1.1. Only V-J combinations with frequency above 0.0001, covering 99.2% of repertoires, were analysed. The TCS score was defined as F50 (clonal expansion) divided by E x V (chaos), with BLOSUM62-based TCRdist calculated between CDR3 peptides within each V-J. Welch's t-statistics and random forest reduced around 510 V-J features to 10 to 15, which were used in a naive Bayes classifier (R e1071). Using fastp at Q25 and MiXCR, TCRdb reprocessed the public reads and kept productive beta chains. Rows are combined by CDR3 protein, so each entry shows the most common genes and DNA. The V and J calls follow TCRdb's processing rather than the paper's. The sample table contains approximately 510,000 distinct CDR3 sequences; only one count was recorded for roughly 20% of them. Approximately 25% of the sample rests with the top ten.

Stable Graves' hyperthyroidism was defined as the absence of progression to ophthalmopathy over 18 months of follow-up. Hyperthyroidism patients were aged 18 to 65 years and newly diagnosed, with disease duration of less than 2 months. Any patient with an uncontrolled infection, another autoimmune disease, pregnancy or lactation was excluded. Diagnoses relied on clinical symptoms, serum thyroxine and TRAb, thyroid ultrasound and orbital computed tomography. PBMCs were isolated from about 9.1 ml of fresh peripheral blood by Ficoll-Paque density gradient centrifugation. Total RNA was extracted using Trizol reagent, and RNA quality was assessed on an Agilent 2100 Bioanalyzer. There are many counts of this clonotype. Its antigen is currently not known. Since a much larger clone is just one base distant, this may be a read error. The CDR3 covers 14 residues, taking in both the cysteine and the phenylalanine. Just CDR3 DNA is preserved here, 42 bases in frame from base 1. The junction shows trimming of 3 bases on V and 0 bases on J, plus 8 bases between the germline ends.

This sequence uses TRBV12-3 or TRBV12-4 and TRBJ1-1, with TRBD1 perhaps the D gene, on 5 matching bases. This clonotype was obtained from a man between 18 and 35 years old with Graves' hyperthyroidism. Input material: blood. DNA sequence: TGTGCCAGCAGTTTTGGACATCTGAACACTGAAGCTTTCTTT. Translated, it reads CASSFGHLNTEAFF.